This T cell receptor beta chain was captured in a study of chemoradiotherapy in HPV16-positive cancers. Whole-study context: Candidate HPV-specific T-cell clones and common TCR motifs came from functional assays in a couple of HPV16-positive patients. The study's findings and limits: Candidate HPV-specific clones and E7-related TCR motifs grew in tumor during treatment. HPV-responsive T-cell expansion during chemoradiotherapy was linked to improved recurrence-free survival in HPV16-positive patients.

Samples were taken several times over chemoradiotherapy. Produced via immunoSEQ multiplex PCR; TCRdb's table is partial and in-frame only. The sample has around 12,000 clones; 60% to 80% are singletons. With regard to this clone: Its matching antigen is unknown.

Germline V gene data show CDR1 as ENHRY and CDR2 as SYGVKD. The CDR3 extends over 13 amino acids. The germline V and J ends were trimmed by 7 bases and 3 bases, with 12 bases remaining between them. The chain joins TRBV10-3 to TRBJ2-5, with a tentative D call TRBD1 (6 bases). The TCR sequence derives from a human donor with HPV-associated anogenital cancer. Sample collection was performed from a patient who underwent chemoradiotherapy. CDR3 bases: TGTGCCATCAAGCCGACAGGCAAAGAGACCCAGTACTTC. It specifies CAIKPTGKETQYF.